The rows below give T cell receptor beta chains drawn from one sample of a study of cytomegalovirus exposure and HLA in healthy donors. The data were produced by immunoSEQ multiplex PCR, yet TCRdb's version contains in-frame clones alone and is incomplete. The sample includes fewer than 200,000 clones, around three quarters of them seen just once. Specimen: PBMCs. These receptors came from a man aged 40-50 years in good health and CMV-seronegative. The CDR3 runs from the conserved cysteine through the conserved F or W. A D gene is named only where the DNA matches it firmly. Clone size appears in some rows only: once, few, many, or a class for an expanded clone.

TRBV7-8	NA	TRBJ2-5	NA	TGTGCCAGCAGCTTAACCGAGATACAAGAGACCCAGTACTTC	CASSLTEIQETQYF
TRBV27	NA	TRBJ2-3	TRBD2	TGTGCCAGCACCCTAGCGGGGGGGGCAGATACGCAGTATTTT	CASTLAGGADTQYF
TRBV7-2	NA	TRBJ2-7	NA	TGTGCCAGCAGCTTAAACGTAGGGGCCCCCTACGAGCAGTACTTC	CASSLNVGAPYEQYF
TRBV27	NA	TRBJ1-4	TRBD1	TGTGCCAGCAGTTCTCGGGGGACAGGAGGTCCGAATGAAAAACTGTTTTTT	CASSSRGTGGPNEKLFF
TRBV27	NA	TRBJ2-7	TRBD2	TGTGCCAGCAGTTCTAGCGGGGGGACCGGGGTCGAGCAGTACTTC	CASSSSGGTGVEQYF
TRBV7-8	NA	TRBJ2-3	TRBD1	TGTGCCAGCAGCTATGGGACAGACACAGATACGCAGTATTTT	CASSYGTDTDTQYF
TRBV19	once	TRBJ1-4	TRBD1	TGTGCCAGTACCGTACAGGGGTTTAATGAAAAACTGTTTTTT	CASTVQGFNEKLFF
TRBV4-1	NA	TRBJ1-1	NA	TGCGCCAGCAGCCTTCAAAGTCAGGTGGGCCAAAGAGCTTTCTTT	CASSLQSQVGQRAFF
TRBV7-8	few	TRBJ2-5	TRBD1	TGTGCCAGCAGCTTAAGGCCAGGGGGTGAGACCCAGTACTTC	CASSLRPGGETQYF
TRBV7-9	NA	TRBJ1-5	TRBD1	TGTGCCAGCAGCCCCGGGACAGGGGCCCAGCCCCAGCATTTT	CASSPGTGAQPQHF
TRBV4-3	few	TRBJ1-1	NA	TGCGCCAGCAGCCAAGATCGTCTATCGAACACTGAAGCTTTCTTT	CASSQDRLSNTEAFF
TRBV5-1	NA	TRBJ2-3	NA	TGCGCCAGCAGCCCAGGGGGGCCGGCAGATACGCAGTATTTT	CASSPGGPADTQYF
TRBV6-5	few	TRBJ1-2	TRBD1	TGTGCCAGCAGCCAGGACAGGGAAGGCTACGGCTACACCTTC	CASSQDREGYGYTF
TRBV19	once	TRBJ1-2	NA	TGTGCCACCCAATTTGAGGGAGGGGGCTACACCTTC	CATQFEGGGYTF
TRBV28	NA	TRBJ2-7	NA	TGTGCCAGCAAAAATCCGGGCTCCTACGAGCAGTACTTC	CASKNPGSYEQYF
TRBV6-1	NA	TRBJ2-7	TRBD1	TGTGCCAGCAGTGACCTTGGACAGGGTACCTCCTACGAGCAGTACTTC	CASSDLGQGTSYEQYF
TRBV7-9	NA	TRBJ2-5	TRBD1	TGTGCCGGTAGGGGGCTCAGTGAGACCCAGTACTTC	CAGRGLSETQYF
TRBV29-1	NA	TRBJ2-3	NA	TGCAGCGTTGCGCCGGGAAGCACAGATACGCAGTATTTT	CSVAPGSTDTQYF
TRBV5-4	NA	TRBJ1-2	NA	TGTGCCAGCAGCTCCCAGCCCGGAGGCTATGGCTACACCTTC	CASSSQPGGYGYTF
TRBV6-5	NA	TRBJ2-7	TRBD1	TGTGCCAGCAGTTACGGTCAGGGGGCGGTCCGGGAGCAGTACTTC	CASSYGQGAVREQYF
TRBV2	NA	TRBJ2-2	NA	TGTGCCAGCAGTGCCCTGCGGGGCACCGGGGAGCTGTTTTTT	CASSALRGTGELFF
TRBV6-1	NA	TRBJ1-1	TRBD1	TGTGCCATCGAGGGACAGGGCTTCACTGAAGCTTTCTTT	CAIEGQGFTEAFF
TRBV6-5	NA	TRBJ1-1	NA	TGTGCCAGCAGCCAACGACAGGTCGACACTGAAGCTTTCTTT	CASSQRQVDTEAFF
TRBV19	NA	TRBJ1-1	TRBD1	TGTGCCAGTAGTTACAGGGGGCCCACTGAAGCTTTCTTT	CASSYRGPTEAFF
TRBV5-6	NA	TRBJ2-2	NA	TGTGCCAGCAGCTGGAGGACCAACAGGGCCGGGGAGCTGTTTTTT	CASSWRTNRAGELFF
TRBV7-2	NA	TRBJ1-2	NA	TGTGCCAGCAGCCTGACAGGAAATGGCTACACCTTC	CASSLTGNGYTF
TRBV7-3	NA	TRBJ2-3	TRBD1	TGTGCCAGCAGCTTCTCTTCCGGGACAGGGGGCCGAGATACGCAGTATTTT	CASSFSSGTGGRDTQYF
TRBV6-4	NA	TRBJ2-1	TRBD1	TGTGCCAGCAGTGACTCGGGCAGGGGGATTCCCAATGAGCAGTTCTTC	CASSDSGRGIPNEQFF
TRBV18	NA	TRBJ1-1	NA	TGTGCCAGCCGCGGGGTCCCGAACACTGAAGCTTTCTTT	CASRGVPNTEAFF
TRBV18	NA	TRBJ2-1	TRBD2	TGTGCCAGCTCACGGGGACTAGCGGGAGGAAACAATGAGCAGTTCTTC	CASSRGLAGGNNEQFF
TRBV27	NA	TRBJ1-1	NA	TGTGCCAGCAGTTTTGTTCGGGACTCGAACACTGAAGCTTTCTTT	CASSFVRDSNTEAFF
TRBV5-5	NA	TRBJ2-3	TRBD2	TGTGCCAGCAGCTCCGCAAACCTAGCGGACCTCACAGATACGCAGTATTTT	CASSSANLADLTDTQYF
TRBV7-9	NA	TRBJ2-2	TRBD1	TGTTCCGGACCGACAGGGACCGGGGAGCTGTTTTTT	CSGPTGTGELFF
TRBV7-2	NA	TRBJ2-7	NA	TGTGCCAGCAGCCCCTCGAGGGACGAGCAGTACTTC	CASSPSRDEQYF
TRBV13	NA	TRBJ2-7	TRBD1	TGTGCCAGCAGCCGAACAGGGGGCGGAACCTACGAGCAGTACTTC	CASSRTGGGTYEQYF
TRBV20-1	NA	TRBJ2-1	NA	TGCAGTGCCCGCGTTGAGCAGTTCTTC	CSARVEQFF
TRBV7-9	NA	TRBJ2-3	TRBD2	TGTGCCAGCAGTTTTAGGGCTAGCGGGAGTGTGGATACGCAGTATTTT	CASSFRASGSVDTQYF
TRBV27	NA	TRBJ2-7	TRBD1	TGTGCCAGCAGTTTGGGGGCAGGGGGTGGCGAGCAGTACTTC	CASSLGAGGGEQYF
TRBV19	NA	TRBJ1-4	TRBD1	TGTGCCAGTAGTATTGGTCAGGGGGTCGCAAAACTGTTTTTT	CASSIGQGVAKLFF